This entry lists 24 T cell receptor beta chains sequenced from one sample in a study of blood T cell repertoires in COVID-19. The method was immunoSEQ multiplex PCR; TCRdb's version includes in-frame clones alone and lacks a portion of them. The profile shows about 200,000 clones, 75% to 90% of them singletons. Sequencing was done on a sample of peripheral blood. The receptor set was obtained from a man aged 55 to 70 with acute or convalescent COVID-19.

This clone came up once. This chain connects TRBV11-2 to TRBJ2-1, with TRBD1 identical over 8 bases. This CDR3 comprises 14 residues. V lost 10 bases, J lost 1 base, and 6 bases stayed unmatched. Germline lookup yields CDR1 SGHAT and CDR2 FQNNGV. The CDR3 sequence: CATRGLKSYNEQFF. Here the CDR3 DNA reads TGTGCCACCAGGGGGCTTAAGTCCTACAATGAGCAGTTCTTC.

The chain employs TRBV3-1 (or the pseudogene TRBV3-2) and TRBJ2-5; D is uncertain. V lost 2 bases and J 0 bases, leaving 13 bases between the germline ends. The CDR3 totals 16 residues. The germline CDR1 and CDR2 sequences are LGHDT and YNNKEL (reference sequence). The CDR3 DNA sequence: TGTGCCAGCAGCCAACACGGGTCCATAAACCAAGAGACCCAGTACTTC. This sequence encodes CASSQHGSINQETQYF.

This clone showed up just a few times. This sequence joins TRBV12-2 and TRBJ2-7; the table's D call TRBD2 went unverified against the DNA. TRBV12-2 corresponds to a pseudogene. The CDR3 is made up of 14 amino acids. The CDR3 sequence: CASRLDGGRYEQYF. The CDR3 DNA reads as TGTGCAAGTCGCTTAGATGGCGGTCGCTACGAGCAGTACTTC.

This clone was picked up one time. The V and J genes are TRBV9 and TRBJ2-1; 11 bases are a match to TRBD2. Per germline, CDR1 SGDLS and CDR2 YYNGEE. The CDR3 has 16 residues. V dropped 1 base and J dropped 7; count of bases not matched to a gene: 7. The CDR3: CASSVPLAGGRNEQFF. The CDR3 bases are TGTGCCAGCAGCGTACCTCTAGCGGGAGGTAGGAATGAGCAGTTCTTC.

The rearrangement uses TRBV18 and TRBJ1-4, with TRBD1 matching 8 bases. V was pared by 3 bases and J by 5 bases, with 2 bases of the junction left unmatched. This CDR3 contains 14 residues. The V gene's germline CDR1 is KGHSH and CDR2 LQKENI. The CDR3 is CASSPGTGNEKLFF. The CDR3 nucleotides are TGTGCCAGCTCACCCGGGACAGGAAATGAAAAACTGTTTTTT.

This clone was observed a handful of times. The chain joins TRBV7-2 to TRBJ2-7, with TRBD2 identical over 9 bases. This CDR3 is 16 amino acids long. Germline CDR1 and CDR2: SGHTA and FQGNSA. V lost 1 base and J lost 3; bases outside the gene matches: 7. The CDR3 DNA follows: TGTGCCAGCAGCTTAGGGGTTAGCGGGGGTTTCTACGAGCAGTACTTC. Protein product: CASSLGVSGGFYEQYF.

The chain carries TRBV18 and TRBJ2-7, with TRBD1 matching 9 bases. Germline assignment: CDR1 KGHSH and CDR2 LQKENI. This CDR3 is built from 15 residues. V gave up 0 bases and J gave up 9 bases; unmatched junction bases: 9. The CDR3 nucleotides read TGTGCCAGCTCACCACCGGGACAGGGTTTGTTCGTGCAGTACTTC. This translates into CASSPPGQGLFVQYF.

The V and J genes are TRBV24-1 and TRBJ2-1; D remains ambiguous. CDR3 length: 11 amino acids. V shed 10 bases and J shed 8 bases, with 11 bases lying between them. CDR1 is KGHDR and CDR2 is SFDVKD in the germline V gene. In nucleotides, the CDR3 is TGTGCCACTACGGTGGGCTATGAGCAGTTCTTC. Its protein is CATTVGYEQFF.

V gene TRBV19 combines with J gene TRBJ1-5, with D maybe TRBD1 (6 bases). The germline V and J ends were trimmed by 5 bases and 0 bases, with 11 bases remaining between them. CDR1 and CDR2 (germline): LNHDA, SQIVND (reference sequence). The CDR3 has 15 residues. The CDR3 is CASSPDSYSNQPQHF. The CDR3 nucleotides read TGTGCCAGTAGTCCGGACAGCTATAGCAATCAGCCCCAGCATTTT. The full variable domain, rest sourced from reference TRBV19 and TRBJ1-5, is DGGITQSPKYLFRKEGQNVTLSCEQNLNHDAMYWYRQDPGQGLRLIYYSQIVNDFQKGDIAEGYSVSREKKESFPLTVTSAQKNPTAFYLCASSPDSYSNQPQHFGDGTRLSIL.

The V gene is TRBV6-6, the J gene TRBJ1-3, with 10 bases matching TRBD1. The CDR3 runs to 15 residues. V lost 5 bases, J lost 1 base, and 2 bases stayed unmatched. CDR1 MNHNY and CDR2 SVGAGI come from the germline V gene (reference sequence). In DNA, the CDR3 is TGTGCCAGCAGTACGGGACAGGGGTCTGGAAACACCATATATTTT. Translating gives CASSTGQGSGNTIYF.

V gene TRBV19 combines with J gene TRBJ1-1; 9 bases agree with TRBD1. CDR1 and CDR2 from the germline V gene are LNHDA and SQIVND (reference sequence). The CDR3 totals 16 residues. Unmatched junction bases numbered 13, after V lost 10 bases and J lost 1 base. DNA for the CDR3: TGTGCCACCTTAACGGGACAGGGCATAAAGAACACTGAAGCTTTCTTT. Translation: CATLTGQGIKNTEAFF.

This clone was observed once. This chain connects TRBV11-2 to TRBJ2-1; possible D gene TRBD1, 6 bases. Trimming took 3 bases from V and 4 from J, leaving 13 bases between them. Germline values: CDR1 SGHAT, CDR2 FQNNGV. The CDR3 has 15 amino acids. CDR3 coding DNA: TGTGCCAGCAGCTTCCGCCAGGGGTTATACAATGAGCAGTTCTTC. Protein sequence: CASSFRQGLYNEQFF.

The CDR3 region is CASEARGLQPQHF. Here the CDR3 DNA reads TGTGCCAGCGAAGCCAGGGGGCTTCAGCCCCAGCATTTT. This rearrangement joins TRBV6-5 to TRBJ1-5; the match to TRBD1 covers 8 bases. With 8 bases clipped from V and 6 bases from J, the junction kept 6 bases outside the gene matches. Germline V gene lookup returns CDR1 MNHEY and CDR2 SVGAGI. The length of the CDR3 is 13 residues.

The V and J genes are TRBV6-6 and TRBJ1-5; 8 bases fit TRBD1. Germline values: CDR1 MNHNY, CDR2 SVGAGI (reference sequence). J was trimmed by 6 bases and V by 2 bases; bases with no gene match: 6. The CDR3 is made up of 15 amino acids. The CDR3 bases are TGTGCCAGCAGTTACGAACAGGGGGTCGGTCAGCCCCAGCATTTT. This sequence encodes CASSYEQGVGQPQHF.

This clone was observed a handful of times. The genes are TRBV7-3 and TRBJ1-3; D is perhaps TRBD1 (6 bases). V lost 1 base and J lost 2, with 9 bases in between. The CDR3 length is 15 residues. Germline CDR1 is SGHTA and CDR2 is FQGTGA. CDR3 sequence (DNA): TGTGCCAGCAGCTTAATGGCAGGGGCTGGAAACACCATATATTTT. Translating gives CASSLMAGAGNTIYF.

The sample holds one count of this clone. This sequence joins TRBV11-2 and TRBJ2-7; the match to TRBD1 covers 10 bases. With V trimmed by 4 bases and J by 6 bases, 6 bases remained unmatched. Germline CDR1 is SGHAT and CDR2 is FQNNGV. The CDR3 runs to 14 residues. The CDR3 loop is CASSSPRTGGEQYF. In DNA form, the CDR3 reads TGTGCCAGCAGCTCCCCTCGGACAGGGGGCGAGCAGTACTTC. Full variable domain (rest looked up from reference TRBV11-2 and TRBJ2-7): EAGVAQSPRYKIIEKRQSVAFWCNPISGHATLYWYQQILGQGPKLLIQFQNNGVVDDSQLPKDRFSAERLKGVDSTLKIQPAKLEDSAVYLCASSSPRTGGEQYFGPGTRLTVT.

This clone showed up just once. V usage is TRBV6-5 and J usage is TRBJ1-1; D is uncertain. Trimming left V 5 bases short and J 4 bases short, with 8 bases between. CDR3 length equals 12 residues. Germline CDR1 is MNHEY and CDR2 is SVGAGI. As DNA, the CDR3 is TGTGCCAGCAGTCCCCCGTTCACTGAAGCTTTCTTT. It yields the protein CASSPPFTEAFF.

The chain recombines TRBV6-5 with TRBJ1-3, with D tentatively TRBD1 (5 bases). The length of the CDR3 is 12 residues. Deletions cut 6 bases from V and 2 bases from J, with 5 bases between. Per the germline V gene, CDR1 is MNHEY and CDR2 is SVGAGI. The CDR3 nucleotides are TGTGCCAGCAGGGGGCCTGGAAACACCATATATTTT. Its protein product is CASRGPGNTIYF.

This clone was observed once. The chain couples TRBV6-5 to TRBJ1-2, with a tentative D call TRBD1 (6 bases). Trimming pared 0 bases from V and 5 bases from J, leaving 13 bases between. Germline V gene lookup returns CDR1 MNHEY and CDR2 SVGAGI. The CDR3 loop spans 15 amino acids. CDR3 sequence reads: CASSYSSDRRYGYTF. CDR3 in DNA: TGTGCCAGCAGTTACTCGAGCGACAGGAGGTATGGCTACACCTTC.

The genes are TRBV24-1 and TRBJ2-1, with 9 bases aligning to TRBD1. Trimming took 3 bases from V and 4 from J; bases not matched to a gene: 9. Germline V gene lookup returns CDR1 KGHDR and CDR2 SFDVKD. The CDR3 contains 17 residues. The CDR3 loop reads CATSDILDRGAYNEQFF. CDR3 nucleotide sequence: TGTGCCACCAGTGATATACTAGACAGGGGGGCTTACAATGAGCAGTTCTTC.

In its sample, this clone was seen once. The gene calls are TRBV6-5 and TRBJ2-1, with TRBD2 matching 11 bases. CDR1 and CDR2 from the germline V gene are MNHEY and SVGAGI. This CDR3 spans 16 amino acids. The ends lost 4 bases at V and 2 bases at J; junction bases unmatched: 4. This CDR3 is CASSSISGGAYNEQFF. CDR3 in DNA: TGTGCCAGCAGTTCGATTAGCGGGGGGGCCTACAATGAGCAGTTCTTC.

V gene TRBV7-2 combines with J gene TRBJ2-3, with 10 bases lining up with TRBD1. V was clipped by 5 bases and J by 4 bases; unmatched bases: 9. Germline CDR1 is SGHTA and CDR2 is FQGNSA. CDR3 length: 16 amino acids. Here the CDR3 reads CASSPGDRGMADTQYF. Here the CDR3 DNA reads TGTGCCAGCAGCCCCGGGGACAGGGGAATGGCAGATACGCAGTATTTT.

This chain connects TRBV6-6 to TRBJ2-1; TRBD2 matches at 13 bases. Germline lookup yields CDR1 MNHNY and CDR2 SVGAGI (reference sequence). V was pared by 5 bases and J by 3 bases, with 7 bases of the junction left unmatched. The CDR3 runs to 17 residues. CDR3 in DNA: TGTGCCAGCAGTCTACGGACTAGCGGGAGTGTCTACAATGAGCAGTTCTTC. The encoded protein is CASSLRTSGSVYNEQFF.

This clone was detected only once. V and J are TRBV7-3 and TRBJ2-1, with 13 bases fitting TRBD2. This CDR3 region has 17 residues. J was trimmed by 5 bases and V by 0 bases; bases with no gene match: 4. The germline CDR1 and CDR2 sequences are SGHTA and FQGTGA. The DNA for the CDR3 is TGTGCCAGCAGCTTAACTACCGGGACTAGCGGGAACAATGAGCAGTTCTTC. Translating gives CASSLTTGTSGNNEQFF.